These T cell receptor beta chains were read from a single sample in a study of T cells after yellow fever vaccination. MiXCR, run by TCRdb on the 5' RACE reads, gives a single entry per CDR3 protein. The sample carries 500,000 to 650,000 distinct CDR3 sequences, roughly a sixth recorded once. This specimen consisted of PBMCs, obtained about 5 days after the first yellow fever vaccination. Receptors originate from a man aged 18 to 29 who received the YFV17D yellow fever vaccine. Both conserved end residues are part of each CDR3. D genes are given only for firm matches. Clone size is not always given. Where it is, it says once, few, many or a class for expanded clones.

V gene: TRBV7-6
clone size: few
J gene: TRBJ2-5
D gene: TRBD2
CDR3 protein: CASSLGGTSGKETQYF
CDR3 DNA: TGTGCCAGCAGCTTAGGCGGGACTAGCGGGAAAGAGACCCAGTACTTC

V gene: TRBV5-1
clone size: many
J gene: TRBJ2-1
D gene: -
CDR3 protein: CASSLETGSEQFF
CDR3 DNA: TGCGCCAGCAGCTTGGAGACGGGGAGTGAGCAGTTCTTC

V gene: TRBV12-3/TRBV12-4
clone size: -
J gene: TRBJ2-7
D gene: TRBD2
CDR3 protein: CASIRSGGAYEQYF
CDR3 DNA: TGTGCCAGCATCCGCAGCGGGGGGGCTTACGAGCAGTACTTC

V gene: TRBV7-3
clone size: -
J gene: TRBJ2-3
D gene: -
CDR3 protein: CASSLMGLPDTQYF
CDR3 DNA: TGTGCCAGCAGCTTAATGGGATTGCCAGATACGCAGTATTTT

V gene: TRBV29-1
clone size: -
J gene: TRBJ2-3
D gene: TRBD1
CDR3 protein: CSGDRGAPNTQYF
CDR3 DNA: TGCAGCGGGGACAGGGGCGCTCCCAATACGCAGTATTTT

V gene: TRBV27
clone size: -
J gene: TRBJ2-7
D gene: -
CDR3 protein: CASSSPNRGGYEQYF
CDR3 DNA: TGTGCCAGCAGTTCCCCCAATCGGGGCGGCTACGAGCAGTACTTC

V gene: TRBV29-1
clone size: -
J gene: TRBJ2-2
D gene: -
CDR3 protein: CSALSRADTGELFF
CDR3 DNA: TGCAGCGCTCTATCTCGGGCGGACACCGGGGAGCTGTTTTTT

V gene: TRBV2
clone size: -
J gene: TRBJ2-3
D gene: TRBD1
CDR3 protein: CASRAGTASTDTQYF
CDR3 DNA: TGTGCCAGCAGAGCCGGGACAGCAAGCACAGATACGCAGTATTTT

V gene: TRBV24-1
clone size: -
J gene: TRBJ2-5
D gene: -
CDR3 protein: CATSAGEDETQYF
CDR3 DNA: TGTGCCACCAGTGCCGGAGAGGACGAGACCCAGTACTTC

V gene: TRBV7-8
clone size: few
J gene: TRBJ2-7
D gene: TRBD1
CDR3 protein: CASLGQGNSYEQYF
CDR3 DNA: TGTGCCAGCCTTGGACAGGGTAACTCCTACGAGCAGTACTTC

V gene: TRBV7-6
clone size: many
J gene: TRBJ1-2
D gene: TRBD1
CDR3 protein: CASSLLAGQGVYTF
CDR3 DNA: TGTGCCAGCAGCCTACTTGCGGGACAGGGGGTTTACACCTTC

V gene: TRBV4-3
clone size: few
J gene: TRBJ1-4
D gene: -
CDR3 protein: CASSQARGTANEKLFF
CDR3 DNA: TGCGCCAGCAGCCAAGCCCGGGGGACGGCTAATGAAAAACTGTTTTTT

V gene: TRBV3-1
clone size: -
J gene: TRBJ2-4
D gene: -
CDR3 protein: CASSQEGSSAKNIQYF
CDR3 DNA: TGTGCCAGCAGCCAAGAGGGTTCGTCGGCCAAAAACATTCAGTACTTC

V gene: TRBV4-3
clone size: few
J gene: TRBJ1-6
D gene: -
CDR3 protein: CASSQVRGSPLHF
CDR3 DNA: TGCGCCAGCAGCCAAGTACGGGGCTCACCCCTCCACTTT

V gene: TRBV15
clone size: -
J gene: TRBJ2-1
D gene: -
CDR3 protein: CATSSDTSSYNEQFF
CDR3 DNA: TGTGCCACCAGCAGTGACACGAGCTCCTACAATGAGCAGTTCTTC

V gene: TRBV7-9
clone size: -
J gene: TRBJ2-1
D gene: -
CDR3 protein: CASSRTGRDEQFF
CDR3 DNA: TGTGCCAGCAGCCGTACAGGGAGGGATGAGCAGTTCTTC

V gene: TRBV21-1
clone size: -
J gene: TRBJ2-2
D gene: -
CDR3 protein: CASRRQGASTGELFF
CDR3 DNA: TGTGCCAGCAGGAGACAGGGCGCTTCTACCGGGGAGCTGTTTTTT

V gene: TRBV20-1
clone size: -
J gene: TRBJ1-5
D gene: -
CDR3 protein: CSASRAGYQPQHF
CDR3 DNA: TGCAGTGCTAGCCGGGCCGGTTATCAGCCCCAGCATTTT

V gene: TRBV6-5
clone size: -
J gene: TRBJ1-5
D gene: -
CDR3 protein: CASSYSPLEAQPQHF
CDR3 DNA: TGTGCCAGCAGTTATTCCCCGTTAGAGGCTCAGCCCCAGCATTTT

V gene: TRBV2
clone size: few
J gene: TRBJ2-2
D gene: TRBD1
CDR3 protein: CASSDPAGGNTGELFF
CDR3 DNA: TGTGCCAGCAGTGACCCGGCAGGGGGAAACACCGGGGAGCTGTTTTTT

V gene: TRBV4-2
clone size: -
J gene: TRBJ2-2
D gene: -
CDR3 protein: CASSQVIFGREKAGELFF
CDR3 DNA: TGTGCCAGCAGCCAAGTTATCTTCGGCAGGGAGAAGGCCGGGGAGCTGTTTTTT

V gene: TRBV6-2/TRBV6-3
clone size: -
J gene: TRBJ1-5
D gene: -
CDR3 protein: CASSYSSVEGANQPQHF
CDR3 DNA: TGTGCCAGCAGTTACTCGAGCGTAGAAGGGGCTAATCAGCCCCAGCATTTT

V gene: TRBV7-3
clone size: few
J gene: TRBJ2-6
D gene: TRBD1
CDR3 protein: CASSQEDRASGANVLTF
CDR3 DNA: TGTGCCAGCAGTCAGGAGGACAGGGCGTCGGGGGCCAACGTCCTGACTTTC

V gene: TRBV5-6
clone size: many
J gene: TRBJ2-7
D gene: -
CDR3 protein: CASSLQGAYEQYF
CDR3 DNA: TGTGCCAGCAGCTTGCAGGGAGCCTACGAGCAGTACTTC

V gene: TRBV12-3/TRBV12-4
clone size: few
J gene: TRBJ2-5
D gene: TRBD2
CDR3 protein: CASSREGLAGVETQYF
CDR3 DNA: TGTGCCAGCAGTAGGGAGGGACTAGCGGGGGTAGAGACCCAGTACTTC

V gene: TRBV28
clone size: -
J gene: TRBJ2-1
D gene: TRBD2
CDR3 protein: CASSFYPSGVTGSYNEQFF
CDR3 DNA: TGTGCCAGCAGTTTCTACCCTAGCGGGGTTACAGGCTCCTACAATGAGCAGTTCTTC

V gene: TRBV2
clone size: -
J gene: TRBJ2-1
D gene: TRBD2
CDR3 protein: CASRGGSWGNEQFF
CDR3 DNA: TGTGCCAGCAGGGGGGGGTCATGGGGCAATGAGCAGTTCTTC

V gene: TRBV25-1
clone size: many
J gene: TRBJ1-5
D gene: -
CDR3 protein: CASSAAANQPQHF
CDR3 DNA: TGTGCCAGCAGTGCGGCAGCCAATCAGCCCCAGCATTTT

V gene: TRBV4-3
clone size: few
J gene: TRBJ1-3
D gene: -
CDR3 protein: CASSAQVNSGNTIYF
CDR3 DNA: TGCGCCAGCAGCGCCCAGGTTAACTCTGGAAACACCATATATTTT

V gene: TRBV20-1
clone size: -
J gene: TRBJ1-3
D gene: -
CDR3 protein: CSATTGSSGNTIYF
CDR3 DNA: TGCAGTGCCACGACGGGGAGCTCTGGAAACACCATATATTTT